These T cell receptor beta chains were read from a single sample in a study of blood T cell repertoires in COVID-19. Sequenced by immunoSEQ multiplex PCR; TCRdb stores in-frame clones only, minus some. Of over 60,000 clones in the sample, about 81% were seen once. Specimen: peripheral blood. Every receptor here comes from an elderly woman with acute or convalescent COVID-19. Each CDR3 is given with its conserved first and last residue. D genes are given only for firm matches.

TRBV9	TRBD1	16	TRBJ2-5	TGTGCCAGCAGCCCGACCGGGACAGGGGGCTGGGAGACCCAGTACTTC	CASSPTGTGGWETQYF
TRBV9	NA	14	TRBJ2-7	TGTGCCAGCAGCGTAGCGGGAGAATCCTACGAGCAGTACTTC	CASSVAGESYEQYF
TRBV19	TRBD1	16	TRBJ2-1	TGTGCCAGTAGTGAACGGACAGGGGGCCTGGGGAATGAGCAGTTCTTC	CASSERTGGLGNEQFF
TRBV5-1	TRBD1	15	TRBJ1-1	TGCGCCAGCAGCTTGACCGGGACAGTAAACACTGAAGCTTTCTTT	CASSLTGTVNTEAFF
TRBV29-1	NA	13	TRBJ1-2	TGCAGCGTTGAAGTCCCCGGGACAAATGGCTACACCTTC	CSVEVPGTNGYTF
TRBV7-2	NA	13	TRBJ2-7	TGTGCCAGCAGCCCTCCAGGGGCCACCGAGCAGTACTTC	CASSPPGATEQYF
TRBV5-1	TRBD2	19	TRBJ2-7	TGCGCCAGCGGACGAAAGACTAGCGGGGGCCTGGGTTCTAATTACGAGCAGTACTTC	CASGRKTSGGLGSNYEQYF
TRBV7-3	NA	13	TRBJ1-2	TGTGCCAGCAGCTCGAGGGCAGGTGATGTCCGGGGTTTC	CASSSRAGDVRGF
TRBV27	TRBD2	14	TRBJ2-3	TGTGCCAGTTCTAGCGGGAGGGCTCCAGATACGCAGTATTTT	CASSSGRAPDTQYF
TRBV6-6	TRBD1	15	TRBJ1-4	TGTGCCAGCAGTTGGGGACAGGGGGGAAATGAAAAACTGTTTTTT	CASSWGQGGNEKLFF